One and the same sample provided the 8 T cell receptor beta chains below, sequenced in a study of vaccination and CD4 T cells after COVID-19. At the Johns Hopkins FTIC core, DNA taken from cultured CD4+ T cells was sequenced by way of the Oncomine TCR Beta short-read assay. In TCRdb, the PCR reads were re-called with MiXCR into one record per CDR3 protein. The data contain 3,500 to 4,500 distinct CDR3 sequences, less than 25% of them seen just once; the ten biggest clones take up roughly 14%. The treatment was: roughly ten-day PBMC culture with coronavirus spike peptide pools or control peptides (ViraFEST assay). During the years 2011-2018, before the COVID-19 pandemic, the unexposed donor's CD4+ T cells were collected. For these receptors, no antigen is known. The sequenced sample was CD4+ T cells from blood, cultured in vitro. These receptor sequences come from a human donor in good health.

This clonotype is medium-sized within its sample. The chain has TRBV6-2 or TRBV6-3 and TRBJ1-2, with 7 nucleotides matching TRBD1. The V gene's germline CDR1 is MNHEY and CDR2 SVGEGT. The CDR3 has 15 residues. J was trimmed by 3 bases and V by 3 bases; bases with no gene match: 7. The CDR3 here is CASSYTGQTYYGYTF. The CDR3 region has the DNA TGTGCCAGCAGTTATACGGGACAGACGTACTATGGCTACACCTTC.

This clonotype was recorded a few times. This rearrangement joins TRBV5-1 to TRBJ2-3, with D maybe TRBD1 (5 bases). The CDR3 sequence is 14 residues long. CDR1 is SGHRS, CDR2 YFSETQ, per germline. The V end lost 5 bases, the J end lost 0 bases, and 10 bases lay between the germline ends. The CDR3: CASRGRASTDTQYF. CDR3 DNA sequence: TGCGCCAGCAGGGGCAGGGCTAGCACAGATACGCAGTATTTT.

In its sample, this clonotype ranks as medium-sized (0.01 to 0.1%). The CDR3 sequence is CASRATSGSSYEQYF. The CDR3 DNA follows: TGTGCCAGCAGGGCGACTAGCGGGAGTTCCTACGAGCAGTACTTC. This chain uses TRBV7-2 with TRBJ2-7, with 12 bases aligning to TRBD2. The V gene's germline CDR1 is SGHTA and CDR2 FQGNSA. CDR3 length: 15 residues. Unmatched junction bases numbered 4, after V lost 6 bases and J lost 1 base.

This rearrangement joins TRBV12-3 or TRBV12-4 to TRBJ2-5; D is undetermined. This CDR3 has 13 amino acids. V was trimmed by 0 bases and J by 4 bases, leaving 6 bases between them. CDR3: CASSLAGLETQYF. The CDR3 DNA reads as TGTGCCAGCAGTTTAGCTGGGTTAGAGACCCAGTACTTC.

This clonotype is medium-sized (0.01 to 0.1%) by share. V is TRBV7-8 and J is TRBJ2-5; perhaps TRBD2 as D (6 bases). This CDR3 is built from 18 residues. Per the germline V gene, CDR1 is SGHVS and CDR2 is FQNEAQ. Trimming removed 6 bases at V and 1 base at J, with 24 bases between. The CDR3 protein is CASSTRAGERLVQETQYF. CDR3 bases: TGTGCCAGCAGTACAAGGGCCGGGGAAAGACTAGTCCAAGAGACCCAGTACTTC.

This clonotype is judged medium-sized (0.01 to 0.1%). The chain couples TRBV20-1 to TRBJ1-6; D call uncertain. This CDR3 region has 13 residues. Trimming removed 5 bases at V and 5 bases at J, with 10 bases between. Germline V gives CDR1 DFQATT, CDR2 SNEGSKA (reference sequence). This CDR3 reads CSASQINNSPLHF. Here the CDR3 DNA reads TGCAGTGCTTCGCAGATTAATAATTCACCCCTCCACTTT.

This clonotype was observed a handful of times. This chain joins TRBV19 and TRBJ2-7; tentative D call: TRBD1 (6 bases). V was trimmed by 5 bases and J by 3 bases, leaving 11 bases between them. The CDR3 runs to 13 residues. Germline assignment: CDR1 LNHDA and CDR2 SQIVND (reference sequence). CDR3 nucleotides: TGTGCCAGTAGTCCAGGGGAGCTCTACGAGCAGTACTTC. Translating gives CASSPGELYEQYF. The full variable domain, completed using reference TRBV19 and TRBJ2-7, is DGGITQSPKYLFRKEGQNVTLSCEQNLNHDAMYWYRQDPGQGLRLIYYSQIVNDFQKGDIAEGYSVSREKKESFPLTVTSAQKNPTAFYLCASSPGELYEQYFGPGTRLTVT.

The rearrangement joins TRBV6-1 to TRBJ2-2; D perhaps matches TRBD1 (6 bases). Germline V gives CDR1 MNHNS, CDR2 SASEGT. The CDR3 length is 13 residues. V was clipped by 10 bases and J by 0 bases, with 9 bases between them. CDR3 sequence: CAIGQTNTGELFF. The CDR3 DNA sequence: TGTGCCATAGGACAGACGAACACCGGGGAGCTGTTTTTT.